This T cell receptor beta chain was obtained from a study of prognosis after radiotherapy for stage I lung cancer. Study-wide points: For the expanded TCR clones, whether they were tumor-specific was not determined. Patients who developed distant metastases had lower Shannon entropy after stereotactic body radiation therapy.

Trimming took 2 bases from V and 0 from J, leaving 11 bases between them. Germline loops: CDR1 LGHDT, CDR2 YNNKEL (reference sequence). The CDR3 sequence is 16 residues long. This clonotype has a count of ten or more. The antigen is unknown. CT and PET/CT showed node-negative disease in all patients, none of whom had received prior chemotherapy or radiotherapy or had other malignancies. Researchers used two-round multiplex PCR to amplify TCR beta CDR3 starting from genomic DNA. The authors ran first-round PCR with primers specific to each TRBV and TRBJ gene. TCRdb used MiXCR to reprocess the multiplex PCR reads, holding one entry per CDR3 protein. Among over 25,000 distinct CDR3 sequences, around 46% were seen once, and the ten largest hold approximately 15%.

This chain uses TRBV3-1 with TRBJ2-4; D is perhaps TRBD1 (6 bases). The source of this sequence is a donor over 45 with non-small cell lung cancer. The sample in question was PBMCs, obtained before or after stereotactic body radiation therapy (not recorded which). CDR3 sequence: CASSQRDTGAKNIQYF. Here the CDR3 DNA reads TGTGCCAGCAGCCAAAGGGACACGGGAGCCAAAAACATTCAGTACTTC.